The 20 T cell receptor beta chains below come from one sample, sequenced in a study of T cells in Graves' hyperthyroidism and ophthalmopathy. The source material, RNA transcripts, was used to amplify TCR beta CDR3 regions. In the first-round RT-PCR of the TCR CDR3, the HTBI primer set was used. Via MiXCR, TCRdb re-called the multiplex PCR reads, giving one row per CDR3 protein. The table lists roughly 580,000 distinct CDR3 sequences, 46% of them singletons. Sequenced input: peripheral blood or thyroid tissue (not recorded which). The receptors were sampled from a woman aged 18-29 years with Graves' hyperthyroidism.

The rearrangement joins TRBV7-8 to TRBJ1-1; 9 bases match TRBD1. The junction had 11 bases not matched to a gene; V was cut back by 4 bases and J by 5 bases. Germline V lookup: CDR1 SGHVS, CDR2 FQNEAQ. This CDR3 comprises 16 residues. CDR3 coding DNA: TGTGCCAGCAGCTGGGGACAGGGCGACGTGGGGACTGAAGCTTTCTTT. The encoded protein is CASSWGQGDVGTEAFF. The full variable domain, its missing parts supplied by reference TRBV7-8 and TRBJ1-1, is GAGVSQSPRYKVAKRGQDVALRCDPISGHVSLFWYQQALGQGPEFLTYFQNEAQLDKSGLPSDRFFAERPEGSVSTLKIQRTQQEDSAVYLCASSWGQGDVGTEAFFGQGTRLTVV.

The rearrangement uses TRBV24-1 and TRBJ2-3; D might be TRBD1 or TRBD2, each matching 6 bases. The CDR3 loop spans 13 amino acids. V was pared by 6 bases and J by 1 base, with 7 bases between. Germline values: CDR1 KGHDR, CDR2 SFDVKD. CDR3 amino acids: CATSRGRTDTQYF. The CDR3 nucleotides are TGTGCCACCAGTCGGGGGCGCACAGATACGCAGTATTTT.

The V gene is TRBV19, the J gene TRBJ1-1; TRBD1 agrees at 7 bases. The CDR3 loop spans 15 amino acids. The germline gives CDR1 LNHDA, CDR2 SQIVND (reference sequence). V was clipped by 1 base and J by 3 bases; unmatched bases: 5. The chain's CDR3 is CASSIGGTEYTEAFF. CDR3 in DNA: TGTGCCAGTAGTATAGGGGGGACAGAATACACTGAAGCTTTCTTT.

V usage is TRBV2 and J usage is TRBJ1-2; D not resolved. V was pared by 1 base and J by 7 bases, with 13 bases between. Germline CDR1 and CDR2: SNHLY and FYNNEI. This CDR3 region has 14 residues. Here the CDR3 reads CASSEGAVGCGYTF. CDR3 nucleotide sequence: TGTGCCAGCAGTGAAGGGGCAGTTGGCTGTGGCTACACCTTC.

This clonotype appeared a few times. This chain links TRBV5-6 with TRBJ2-7, with a tentative D call TRBD1 (6 bases). The CDR3 spans 15 residues. In germline, CDR1 is SGHDT, CDR2 YYEEEE. V lost 0 bases and J lost 1, with 11 bases in between. The CDR3 reads CASSLGQGISYEQYF. The CDR3 region has the DNA TGTGCCAGCAGCTTGGGGCAGGGGATTTCCTACGAGCAGTACTTC.

The CDR3 here is CASSRASGRAMSYEQYF. CDR3 coding DNA: TGTGCCAGCAGCAGGGCTAGCGGGAGGGCCATGTCCTACGAGCAGTACTTC. The genes are TRBV7-2 and TRBJ2-7; TRBD2 aligns across 12 bases. The germline V gene encodes CDR1 SGHTA and CDR2 FQGNSA. The ends lost 5 bases at V and 1 base at J; junction bases unmatched: 9. This CDR3 is built from 17 residues.

The J gene is TRBJ1-5, the V gene TRBV19; tentatively, D is TRBD1 (5 bases). V lost 6 bases to trimming and J lost 7 bases, with 13 bases between them. This CDR3 has 13 residues. Germline CDR1 reads LNHDA; CDR2 reads SQIVND (reference sequence). CDR3 DNA sequence: TGTGCCAGTAGGATGATACAGGACCAGCCCCAGCATTTT. Its protein product is CASRMIQDQPQHF.

In its sample, this clonotype was seen a few times. The chain uses TRBV13 and TRBJ1-6; no definite D call. V lost 3 bases and J lost 10, with 13 bases in between. Per germline, CDR1 PRHDT and CDR2 FYEKMQ (reference sequence). The CDR3 is made up of 14 amino acids. CDR3 protein: CASSFREPNSPLHF. The CDR3 DNA reads as TGTGCCAGCAGCTTTCGGGAACCTAACTCACCCCTCCACTTT.

A remark on this clonotype: Given a much more abundant clone one base away, this may be a read error. The chain carries TRBV7-2 and TRBJ2-5; D is unresolved. The CDR3 runs 15 residues. CDR1 SGHTA and CDR2 FQGNSA come from the germline V gene. In DNA form, the CDR3 reads TGTGCCAACAGCTTAGAAGCGACACGACGGGAGACCCAGTACTTC. It yields the protein CANSLEATRRETQYF.

This clonotype was seen only a few times. The V call is TRBV19, the J call TRBJ1-2, with D tentatively TRBD1 (6 bases). Germline CDR1 reads LNHDA; CDR2 reads SQIVND (reference sequence). This CDR3 is 15 amino acids long. The V end lost 6 bases, the J end lost 4 bases, and 18 bases lay between the germline ends. CDR3 nucleotide sequence: TGTGCCAGTAGCCGGGACATCCAAGCCGCCTATGGCTACACCTTC. Amino acid sequence: CASSRDIQAAYGYTF.

This clonotype appeared many times. The chain is built from TRBV9 and TRBJ1-2, with D possibly TRBD1 on 5 matching bases. V was clipped by 3 bases and J by 8 bases, with 17 bases between them. Per germline, CDR1 SGDLS and CDR2 YYNGEE. The CDR3 runs 14 residues. The CDR3 DNA sequence: TGTGCCAGCAGCGAGGTAGGGGTCGCGGGAGGCTACACCTTC. It is translated as CASSEVGVAGGYTF.

J is TRBJ2-5 and V is TRBV2; TRBD1 matches 8 bases. Trimming cost V 6 bases and J 4 bases; bases outside gene matches: 7. Germline lookup yields CDR1 SNHLY and CDR2 FYNNEI. CDR3 length: 14 residues. As DNA, the CDR3 is TGTGCCAGCAGCAACTCCAGGGGGCGAGAGACCCAGTACTTC. Protein: CASSNSRGRETQYF.

Notes on this clonotype: With a much larger clone just one base away, this may be a read error. The gene calls are TRBV7-9 and TRBJ1-1; D gene unclear. Germline CDR1 and CDR2: SEHNR and FQNEAQ (reference sequence). This CDR3 is built from 14 residues. The CDR3 loop reads CASSLAPQYTVAFF. As DNA, the CDR3 is TGTGCCAGCAGCTTAGCCCCGCAGTACACTGTAGCTTTCTTT.

The table lists this clonotype with a few counts. The chain links TRBV27 to TRBJ1-5, with 9 positions matching TRBD1. The CDR3 loop spans 14 amino acids. Germline V CDR1 and CDR2: MNHEY, SMNVEV (reference sequence). V trimming: 5 bases; J trimming: 12 bases; junction bases outside the gene matches: 11. CDR3 residues: CASSPGQGGGVQHF. The CDR3 coding sequence is TGTGCCAGCAGTCCGGGACAGGGCGGTGGGGTCCAGCATTTT.

This sequence joins TRBV10-3 and TRBJ2-7, with 9 nucleotides matching TRBD1. J was trimmed by 4 bases and V by 2 bases; bases with no gene match: 6. The CDR3 is made up of 15 amino acids. Germline CDR1 is ENHRY and CDR2 is SYGVKD. Here the CDR3 reads CAISERDRGWYEQYF. The CDR3 nucleotides read TGTGCCATCAGTGAGAGAGACAGGGGGTGGTACGAGCAGTACTTC.

This clonotype was counted between two and nine times. This chain links TRBV7-6 with TRBJ2-7, with TRBD2 identical over 12 bases. The trim removed 1 base at V and 5 bases at J, leaving 9 bases unmatched. Germline V CDR1 and CDR2: SGHVS, FNYEAQ. CDR3 length equals 17 residues. CDR3 amino acids: CASSLDGYGLAGNEQYF. The DNA for the CDR3 is TGTGCCAGCAGCTTAGATGGGTACGGACTAGCGGGAAACGAGCAGTACTTC. The whole variable domain, remainder taken from reference TRBV7-6 and TRBJ2-7, is GAGVSQSPRYKVTKRGQDVALRCDPISGHVSLYWYRQALGQGPEFLTYFNYEAQQDKSGLPNDRFSAERPEGSISTLTIQRTEQRDSAMYRCASSLDGYGLAGNEQYFGPGTRLTVT.

V and J are TRBV20-1 and TRBJ2-5, with TRBD1 matching over 8 bases. Trimming cost V 1 base and J 4 bases; bases outside gene matches: 5. The CDR3 extends over 14 amino acids. The V gene's germline CDR1 is DFQATT and CDR2 SNEGSKA (reference sequence). DNA of the CDR3: TGCAGTGCTAGAGCGGACAGGGTAGGAGAGACCCAGTACTTC. Encoded protein: CSARADRVGETQYF.

In this sample, this clonotype turned up a few times. The rearrangement uses TRBV29-1 and TRBJ1-5; D call uncertain. Germline CDR1 reads SQVTM; CDR2 reads ANQGSEA. Trimming left V 5 bases short and J 4 bases short, with 21 bases between. The CDR3 has 16 amino acids. The CDR3 is CSVSRGGGLVNQPQHF. CDR3 DNA sequence: TGCAGCGTTTCCCGGGGTGGCGGGCTTGTAAATCAGCCCCAGCATTTT.

This clonotype was observed a handful of times. The chain has TRBV5-1 and TRBJ2-5; D is perhaps TRBD1 (6 bases). CDR1 is SGHRS and CDR2 is YFSETQ in the germline V gene. CDR3 length: 15 residues. V gave up 0 bases and J gave up 5 bases, with 14 bases separating them. This CDR3 reads CASSLVGRGRETQYF. The CDR3 region has the DNA TGCGCCAGCAGCTTGGTAGGCAGGGGACGTGAGACCCAGTACTTC.

This clonotype appeared a few times. The chain employs TRBV7-4 and TRBJ2-5; D remains ambiguous. Germline V gives CDR1 SGHVT, CDR2 SQSDAQ. The V and J ends lost 0 bases and 5 bases respectively, with 19 bases between them. The CDR3 contains 17 residues. CDR3 protein: CASSLAVQGREAETQYF. CDR3 bases: TGTGCCAGCAGCTTAGCCGTACAAGGGCGTGAAGCGGAGACCCAGTACTTC.